This T cell receptor (beta chain) was found in a study of T cells after yellow fever vaccination. On the study more broadly: SMART-Seq v4 Ultra Low Input handled preparation of low-cell-number fractions.

In making TCR cDNA, 5'RACE template switching added a universal primer site and UMIs to it. MiXCR, run by TCRdb on the 5' RACE reads, gives a single entry per CDR3 protein. This table has approximately 250,000 distinct CDR3 sequences, roughly 5% appearing once. Regarding this clonotype: Its matching antigen is unknown.

Study-wide points: The booster saw the reappearance of most primary-vaccination clones (around 96% CD4, less than 90% CD8). The bulk population could contribute abundant contaminating clonotypes to FACS-sorted repertoires.

The sample was CD4+ T cells sorted from PBMCs, taken on the day of the yellow fever booster vaccination. The sequence came from a man aged 18 to 29 who received the YFV17D yellow fever vaccine.

In nucleotides, the CDR3 is TGCAGCGTTGAGATAGGAGCAGTCGGTGAAAAACTGTTTTTT. Protein sequence: CSVEIGAVGEKLFF. V and J are TRBV29-1 and TRBJ1-4; D unresolved. Germline V CDR1 and CDR2: SQVTM, ANQGSEA. V gave up 3 bases and J gave up 7 bases, with 15 bases separating them. The CDR3 is made up of 14 amino acids.